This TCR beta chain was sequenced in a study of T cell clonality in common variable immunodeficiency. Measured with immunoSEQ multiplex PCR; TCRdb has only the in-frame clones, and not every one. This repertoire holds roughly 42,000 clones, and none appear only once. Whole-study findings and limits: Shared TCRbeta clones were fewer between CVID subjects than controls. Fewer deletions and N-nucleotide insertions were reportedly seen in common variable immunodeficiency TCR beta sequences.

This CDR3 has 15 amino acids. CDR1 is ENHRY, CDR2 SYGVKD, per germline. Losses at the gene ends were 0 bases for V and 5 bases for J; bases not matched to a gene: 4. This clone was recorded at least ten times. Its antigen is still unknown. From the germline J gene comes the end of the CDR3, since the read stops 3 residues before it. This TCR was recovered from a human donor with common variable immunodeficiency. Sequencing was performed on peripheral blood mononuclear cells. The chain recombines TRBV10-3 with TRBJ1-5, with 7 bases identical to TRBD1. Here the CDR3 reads CAISESGGVDQPQHF. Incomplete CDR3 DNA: TGTGCCATCAGTGAGTCAGGGGGCGTAGATCAGCCC.